A single count supports the clone carrying this T cell receptor beta chain. As yet, its antigen is unknown. Germline and junction disagree at one end, which may indicate a read error. This record comes from a study of tumor and adjacent non-tumor tissue in lung cancer. In the study overall: Aged roughly 30 to 85 years, patients included roughly ten men and 4 or 5 women with stage I to III disease.

The V gene's germline CDR1 is DFQATT and CDR2 SNEGSKA (reference sequence). There are 14 residues in the CDR3. Study-level results: Compared with tumor, normal lung showed significantly lower TCR diversity.

No cell sorting was done before RNA was extracted from the tissue. More than 3 cm separated this lung sample from the edge of the tumor. Between August and November 2014, newly diagnosed, chemotherapy-naive lung cancer patients underwent thoracic surgery in China. TCRbeta libraries were built with three rounds of nested PCR, modified from ARM-PCR. TCRdb reanalysed the multiplex PCR reads using MiXCR and keeps one entry per CDR3 protein. This table has about 43,000 distinct CDR3 sequences, 60% appearing once. Material: distant non-tumor lung tissue. V is TRBV20-1 and J is TRBJ2-1, with 11 bases aligning to TRBD2. The receptor comes from a man aged 45 to 65 with non-small cell lung cancer. The CDR3 loop reads CNADSGGAHNEQFF. DNA of the CDR3: TGCAATGCTGATAGCGGGGGGGCCCACAATGAGCAGTTCTTC.